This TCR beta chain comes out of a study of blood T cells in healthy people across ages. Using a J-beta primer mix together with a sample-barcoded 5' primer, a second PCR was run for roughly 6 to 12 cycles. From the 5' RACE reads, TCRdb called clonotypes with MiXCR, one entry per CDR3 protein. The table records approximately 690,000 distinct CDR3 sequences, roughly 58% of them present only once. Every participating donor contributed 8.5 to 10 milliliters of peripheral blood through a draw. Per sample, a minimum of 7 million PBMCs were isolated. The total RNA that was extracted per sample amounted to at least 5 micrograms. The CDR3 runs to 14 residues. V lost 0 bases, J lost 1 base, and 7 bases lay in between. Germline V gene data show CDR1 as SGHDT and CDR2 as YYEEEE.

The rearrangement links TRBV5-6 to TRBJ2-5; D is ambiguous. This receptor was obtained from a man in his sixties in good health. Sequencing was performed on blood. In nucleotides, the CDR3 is TGTGCCAGCAGCTTGGGGTCTATCCAAGAGACCCAGTACTTC. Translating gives CASSLGSIQETQYF.